This TCR beta chain was observed in a study of T cell responses to AZD1222 COVID-19 vaccine. Broader study findings: Only five to seven AZD1222 recipients were seropositive at baseline. Repertoires were obtained only post-peak T cell response. Increases in Spike-specific TCR breadth and depth were seen after two AZD1222 doses. Among the donors, most were white British and more were female, and clonal diversity was possibly underestimated.

The V end lost 7 bases, the J end lost 1 base, and 10 bases lay between the germline ends. The CDR3 consists of 13 residues. Per the germline V gene, CDR1 is MDHEN and CDR2 is SYDVKM. Clones were read by immunoSEQ multiplex PCR, and TCRdb kept only the in-frame ones, dropping some. The table shows approximately 150,000 clones, with roughly 90% occurring only once. With regard to this clone: Antigen unknown.

The input for sequencing was peripheral blood, taken 28 days after the second AZD1222 dose. The V and J genes are TRBV28 and TRBJ1-1; weak D call: TRBD1 (5 bases). This receptor was obtained from an adult who received the AZD1222 COVID-19 vaccine. The CDR3, as DNA: TGTGCCAGCACTGGGGCCGGGAACACTGAAGCTTTCTTT. This translates into CASTGAGNTEAFF.